The following is a T cell receptor beta chain sequence with its context. Its antigen is unidentified. Time point specified: patch test 1, 2 weeks after DPC sensitization. Treatment defined: therapeutic diphenylcyclopropenone sensitization with weekly scalp DPC. TCRdb re-called the RACE reads with MiXCR, one entry per CDR3 protein. The table lists under 200,000 distinct CDR3 sequences, around 13% of them singletons. Germline-derived CDR1 and CDR2 are SQVTM and ANQGSEA. The CDR3 runs to 12 residues. With 4 bases removed from V and 6 bases from J, the gap between germline ends came to 13 bases. The data derive from a study of human T cells and chemical hapten exposure. Findings of the study overall: Counts of expanded TCRs at PT1 were positively correlated with patch test score.

This chain uses TRBV29-1 with TRBJ2-7; D is tentatively TRBD1 or TRBD2 (5 bases each). This receptor was obtained from a woman aged 30 to 39 with alopecia areata. Some clones in this sample may be carry-over from other donors' samples. The sample was whole blood, taken in connection with sensitization to the hapten diphenylcyclopropenone (DPC). In DNA form, the CDR3 reads TGCAGCGTTGCGGCAGTGAGGGGCGAGCAGTACTTC. Its protein is CSVAAVRGEQYF.